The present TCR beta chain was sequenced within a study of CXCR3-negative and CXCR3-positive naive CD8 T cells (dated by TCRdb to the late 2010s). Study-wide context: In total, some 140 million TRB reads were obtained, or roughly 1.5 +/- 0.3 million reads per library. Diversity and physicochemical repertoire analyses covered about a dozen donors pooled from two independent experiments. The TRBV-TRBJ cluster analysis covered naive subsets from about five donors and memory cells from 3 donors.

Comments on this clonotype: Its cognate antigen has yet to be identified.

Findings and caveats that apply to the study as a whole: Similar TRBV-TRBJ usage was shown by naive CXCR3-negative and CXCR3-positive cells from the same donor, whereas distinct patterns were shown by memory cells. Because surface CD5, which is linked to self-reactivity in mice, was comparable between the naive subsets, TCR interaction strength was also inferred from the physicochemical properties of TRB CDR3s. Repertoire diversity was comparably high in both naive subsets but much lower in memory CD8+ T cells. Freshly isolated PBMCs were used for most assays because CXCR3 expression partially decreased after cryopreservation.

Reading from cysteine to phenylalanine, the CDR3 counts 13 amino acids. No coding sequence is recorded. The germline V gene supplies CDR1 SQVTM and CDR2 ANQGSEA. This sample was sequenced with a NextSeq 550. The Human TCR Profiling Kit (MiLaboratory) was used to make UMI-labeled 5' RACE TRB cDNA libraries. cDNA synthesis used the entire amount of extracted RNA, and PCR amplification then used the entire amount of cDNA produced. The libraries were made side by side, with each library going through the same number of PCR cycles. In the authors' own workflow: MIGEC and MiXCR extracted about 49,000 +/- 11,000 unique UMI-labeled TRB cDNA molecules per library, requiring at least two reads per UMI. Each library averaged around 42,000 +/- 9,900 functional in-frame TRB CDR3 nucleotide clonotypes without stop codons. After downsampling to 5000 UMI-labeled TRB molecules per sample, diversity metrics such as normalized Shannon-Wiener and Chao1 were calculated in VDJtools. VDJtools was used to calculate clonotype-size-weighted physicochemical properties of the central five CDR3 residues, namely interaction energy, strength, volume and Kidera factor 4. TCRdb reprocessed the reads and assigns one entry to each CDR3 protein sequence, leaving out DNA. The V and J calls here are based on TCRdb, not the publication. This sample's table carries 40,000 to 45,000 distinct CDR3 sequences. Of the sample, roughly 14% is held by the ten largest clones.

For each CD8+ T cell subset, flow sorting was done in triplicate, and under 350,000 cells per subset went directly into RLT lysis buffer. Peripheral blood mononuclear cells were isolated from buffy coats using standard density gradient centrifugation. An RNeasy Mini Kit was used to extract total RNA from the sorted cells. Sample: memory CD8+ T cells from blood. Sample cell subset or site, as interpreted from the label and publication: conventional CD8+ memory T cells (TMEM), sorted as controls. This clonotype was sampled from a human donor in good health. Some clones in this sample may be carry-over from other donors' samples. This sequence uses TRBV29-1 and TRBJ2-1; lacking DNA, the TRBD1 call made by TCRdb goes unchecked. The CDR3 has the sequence CSLLGGSYNEQFF.